This entry lists 30 T cell receptor beta chains sequenced from one sample in a study of blood T cells in healthy people across ages. The authors ran a second PCR of about 7 to 11 cycles using a sample-barcoded 5' primer and a J-beta primer mix. TCRdb called the 5' RACE reads again in MiXCR, with one record for every CDR3 protein. The table shows 650,000 to 900,000 distinct CDR3 sequences, with around two thirds occurring only once. The specimen sequenced was blood. The receptor set was obtained from a man aged 25-45 years in good health.

This clonotype was picked up a small number of times. The rearrangement links TRBV30 to TRBJ2-6, with D maybe TRBD1 (6 bases). Between the trimmed V and J ends, which lost 5 bases and 4 bases, there was a span of 12 bases. The CDR3 is made up of 14 amino acids. The germline CDR1 and CDR2 sequences are GTSNPN and SVGIG (reference sequence). The CDR3, as DNA: TGTGCCTGGGATACAGGGTCAGGGGCCAACGTCCTGACTTTC. Translating gives CAWDTGSGANVLTF.

The V call is TRBV7-6, the J call TRBJ2-7, with 12 bases lining up with TRBD2. Germline V gene lookup returns CDR1 SGHVS and CDR2 FNYEAQ. Trimming removed 4 bases from V and 6 bases from J; junction bases left unmatched: 10. CDR3 size: 16 residues. CDR3 in amino acids: CASSSGTSGLVGEQYF. Written as DNA, the CDR3 is TGTGCCAGCAGCTCCGGGACTAGCGGGTTGGTTGGCGAGCAGTACTTC.

The J gene is TRBJ2-7, the V gene TRBV10-3; D is possibly TRBD1 or TRBD2 (6 bases each). CDR1 and CDR2 from the germline V gene are ENHRY and SYGVKD. V lost 10 bases, J lost 10 bases, and 29 bases lay in between. The CDR3 loop spans 15 amino acids. The CDR3 sequence is CATAFGGQLAEAQYF. In nucleotides, the CDR3 is TGTGCCACCGCGTTCGGGGGCCAATTAGCGGAGGCCCAGTACTTC.

The chain uses TRBV7-9 and TRBJ2-1; no firm D call. Germline loops: CDR1 SEHNR, CDR2 FQNEAQ (reference sequence). The CDR3 runs to 14 residues. V was cut by 5 bases and J by 8 bases, with 16 bases left in between. DNA for the CDR3: TGTGCCAGCAGCCTCGTAATAGGGCCTTATGAGCAGTTCTTC. It yields the protein CASSLVIGPYEQFF. Full variable domain (remainder filled in from reference TRBV7-9 and TRBJ2-1): DTGVSQNPRHKITKRGQNVTFRCDPISEHNRLYWYRQTLGQGPEFLTYFQNEAQLEKSRLLSDRFSAERPKGSFSTLEIQRTEQGDSAMYLCASSLVIGPYEQFFGPGTRLTVL.

On this clonotype: An end of the junction differs from the germline gene, which may be a read error. The chain combines TRBV20-1 with TRBJ2-1; D perhaps matches TRBD2 (5 bases). The CDR3 consists of 14 residues. Germline assignment: CDR1 DFQATT and CDR2 SNEGSKA (reference sequence). The CDR3 spells CNARKMEAYNEQFF. CDR3 DNA: TGCAATGCTAGAAAGATGGAGGCCTACAATGAGCAGTTCTTC.

This clonotype turned up a few times. This chain links TRBV7-2 with TRBJ2-3; D not resolved. Germline assignment: CDR1 SGHTA and CDR2 FQGNSA. This CDR3 contains 12 residues. V gave up 6 bases and J gave up 1 base, with 5 bases separating them. The CDR3 DNA reads as TGTGCCAGCAGGATTGGCACAGATACGCAGTATTTT. It specifies CASRIGTDTQYF.

This clonotype was recorded only once. The chain is built from TRBV18 and TRBJ2-1; TRBD1 matches at 10 bases. After removal of 1 base from V and 6 bases from J, the junction contained 6 bases not matched to a gene. The V gene's germline CDR1 is KGHSH and CDR2 LQKENI. This CDR3 contains 16 residues. CDR3 region: CASSPRSGTGANEQFF. CDR3 DNA sequence: TGTGCCAGCTCACCACGTTCCGGGACAGGGGCCAATGAGCAGTTCTTC.

This clonotype was observed once. The rearrangement uses TRBV12-3 or TRBV12-4 and TRBJ2-2; 8 bases agree with TRBD2. V was pared by 2 bases and J by 1 base, with 3 bases of the junction left unmatched. This CDR3 has 16 amino acids. The CDR3 nucleotides read TGTGCCAGCAGTTTAACAAGCGGGGGGAACACCGGGGAGCTGTTTTTT. Translation: CASSLTSGGNTGELFF.

V gene TRBV7-8 combines with J gene TRBJ2-3, with D perhaps TRBD2 (6 bases). Deletions cut 5 bases from V and 3 bases from J, with 15 bases between. The CDR3 has 15 amino acids. Per the germline V gene, CDR1 is SGHVS and CDR2 is FQNEAQ. CDR3: CASSPTGVYTDTQYF. The CDR3 region has the DNA TGTGCCAGCAGCCCGACGGGGGTGTATACAGATACGCAGTATTTT.

This clonotype was seen a few times. The rearrangement links TRBV20-1 to TRBJ2-1, with unresolved D. Germline V lookup: CDR1 DFQATT, CDR2 SNEGSKA (reference sequence). Trimming stripped 6 bases from V and 5 bases from J, with 14 bases between. The CDR3 has 13 residues. The CDR3 here is CSAVPFENNEQFF. DNA for the CDR3: TGCAGTGCCGTACCCTTCGAGAACAATGAGCAGTTCTTC.

CDR3: CAAKGGGTYNEQYF. In DNA form, the CDR3 reads TGTGCCGCTAAGGGCGGGGGGACCTACAATGAGCAGTACTTC. The chain couples TRBV2 to TRBJ2-5, with 8 bases aligning to TRBD2. From germline, CDR1 is SNHLY and CDR2 FYNNEI. The CDR3 runs 14 residues. V trimming: 11 bases; J trimming: 11 bases; junction bases outside the gene matches: 19. The whole variable domain, filled in from reference TRBV2 and TRBJ2-5, reads EPEVTQTPSHQVTQMGQEVILRCVPISNHLYFYWYRQILGQKVEFLVSFYNNEISEKSEIFDDQFSVERPDGSNFTLKIRSTKLEDSAMYFCAAKGGGTYNEQYFGPGTRLLVL.

The chain joins TRBV2 to TRBJ2-1; a weak D match, TRBD2 (7 bases). The CDR3 covers 17 residues. Trimming cost V 8 bases and J 2 bases, with 22 bases left between them. The V gene's germline CDR1 is SNHLY and CDR2 FYNNEI. The CDR3 here is CASGGAKPDLTYNEQFF. Here the CDR3 DNA reads TGTGCCAGCGGGGGGGCCAAACCGGATCTCACCTACAATGAGCAGTTCTTC.

This sequence joins TRBV6-6 and TRBJ2-7; 7 bases are a match to TRBD1. Germline loops: CDR1 MNHNY, CDR2 SVGAGI (reference sequence). The CDR3 is made up of 13 amino acids. The trim removed 7 bases at V and 0 bases at J, leaving 3 bases unmatched. DNA of the CDR3: TGTGCCAGCAAATGGGACAGCTCCTACGAGCAGTACTTC. Translated, it gives CASKWDSSYEQYF.

This clonotype was detected many times. The chain employs TRBV5-1 and TRBJ1-2; 8 bases line up with TRBD1. The V gene end was trimmed by 2 bases and the J gene end by 2 bases; junction bases not matched to a gene: 5. The length of the CDR3 is 15 residues. In germline, CDR1 is SGHRS, CDR2 YFSETQ. CDR3 bases: TGCGCCAGCAGCTTACCAGGGGGCTCGAACTATGGCTACACCTTC. This codes for CASSLPGGSNYGYTF. Filled out from reference TRBV5-1 and TRBJ1-2, the complete variable domain reads KAGVTQTPRYLIKTRGQQVTLSCSPISGHRSVSWYQQTPGQGLQFLFEYFSETQRNKGNFPGRFSGRQFSNSRSEMNVSTLELGDSALYLCASSLPGGSNYGYTFGSGTRLTVV.

This clonotype has only one observation. The rearrangement links TRBV29-1 to TRBJ2-5; 9 bases match TRBD2. The CDR3 loop spans 14 amino acids. Looked up from germline, CDR1 is SQVTM and CDR2 is ANQGSEA. The V and J ends lost 2 bases and 4 bases, in that order; junction bases with no gene match: 5. CDR3 protein: CSVELGTSRETQYF. CDR3 in DNA: TGCAGCGTTGAACTCGGGACTAGCCGAGAGACCCAGTACTTC.

The chain recombines TRBV7-9 with TRBJ1-1; D not certain. The CDR3 loop spans 13 amino acids. Trimming pared 1 base from V and 10 bases from J, leaving 13 bases between. Germline CDR1 SEHNR, CDR2 FQNEAQ (reference sequence). The CDR3 sequence: CASSLGGQAGAFF. Here the CDR3 DNA reads TGTGCCAGCAGCTTAGGTGGGCAAGCTGGAGCTTTCTTT.

V usage is TRBV6-5 and J usage is TRBJ1-1; D is unresolved. Germline CDR1 MNHEY, CDR2 SVGAGI. There are 14 residues in the CDR3. The V and J ends lost 0 bases and 1 base respectively, with 6 bases between them. The DNA for the CDR3 is TGTGCCAGCAGTTACTCGATCAGGAACACTGAAGCTTTCTTT. Its translation is CASSYSIRNTEAFF.

V is TRBV28 and J is TRBJ2-1; 14 bases fit TRBD2. Per the germline V gene, CDR1 is MDHEN and CDR2 is SYDVKM. The CDR3 loop spans 16 amino acids. J gave up 8 bases and V 1 base, and 4 bases lay outside the gene matches. In DNA form, the CDR3 reads TGTGCCAGCAGTTTATTAGGGACTAGCGGGAGTTATGAGCAGTTCTTC. Its translation is CASSLLGTSGSYEQFF. The whole variable domain, remainder taken from reference TRBV28 and TRBJ2-1, is DVKVTQSSRYLVKRTGEKVFLECVQDMDHENMFWYRQDPGLGLRLIYFSYDVKMKEKGDIPEGYSVSREKKERFSLILESASTNQTSMYLCASSLLGTSGSYEQFFGPGTRLTVL.

On this clonotype: A junction end diverges from the germline sequence, so it may reflect a read error. The V call is TRBV5-1, the J call TRBJ2-3; 8 positions agree with TRBD2. The CDR3 loop spans 16 amino acids. Germline lookup yields CDR1 SGHRS and CDR2 YFSETQ. The CDR3 DNA sequence: TGCGCCAGCAGCTTGCTCGGGAGGGCCTCAACAGATACGAAGTATTTT. As protein: CASSLLGRASTDTKYF.

V is TRBV12-3 or TRBV12-4 and J is TRBJ1-1; D may be TRBD1 (5 bases). Between the trimmed V and J ends, which lost 7 bases and 11 bases, there was a span of 17 bases. The CDR3 is made up of 12 amino acids. CDR3 DNA sequence: TGTGCCAGCATCCTGGGGCAGGGTCGGGCTTTCTTT. This codes for CASILGQGRAFF.

The V gene is TRBV28, the J gene TRBJ2-5, with TRBD1 identical over 7 bases. CDR3 size: 16 residues. Germline assignment: CDR1 MDHEN and CDR2 SYDVKM. J lost 13 bases, V lost 2 bases, and 19 bases had no gene match. The CDR3 DNA sequence: TGTGCCAGCAGTTTACCTGGGACAGAGATTAGTAACGAGCGGTACTTC. Its translation is CASSLPGTEISNERYF. Looking up the rest from reference TRBV28 and TRBJ2-5 gives the full variable domain: DVKVTQSSRYLVKRTGEKVFLECVQDMDHENMFWYRQDPGLGLRLIYFSYDVKMKEKGDIPEGYSVSREKKERFSLILESASTNQTSMYLCASSLPGTEISNERYFGPGTRLLVL.

This chain links TRBV21-1 with TRBJ1-5; the table's D gene call, TRBD1, was not cross checked with the DNA. TRBV21-1 is recorded as a pseudogene. The CDR3 is made up of 16 amino acids. The CDR3 DNA reads TGTGCCAGCAGCCTCCAGGAGGGGGGCGGAGATCAGCCCCAGCATTTT. It translates to CASSLQEGGGDQPQHF.

The rearrangement joins TRBV2 to TRBJ2-5, with a weak D call TRBD1 (6 bases). CDR1 and CDR2 (germline): SNHLY, FYNNEI. This CDR3 has 13 amino acids. Trimming cost V 7 bases and J 1 base, with 10 bases left between them. The CDR3 reads CASIQGPQETQYF. The CDR3 DNA follows: TGTGCCAGCATACAGGGCCCCCAAGAGACCCAGTACTTC.

The chain recombines TRBV6-2 or TRBV6-3 with TRBJ2-1; 7 positions match TRBD2. The CDR3 loop spans 15 amino acids. With 5 bases clipped from V and 7 bases from J, the junction kept 11 bases outside the gene matches. Germline CDR1 is MNHEY and CDR2 is SVGEGT. CDR3 DNA: TGTGCCAGCAGTCCCTTGGGCGGGGGAATAAATGAGCAGTTCTTC. This gives the protein CASSPLGGGINEQFF.

This clonotype was seen more than once but under ten times. The genes are TRBV27 and TRBJ1-5, with 7 bases matching TRBD1. Unmatched junction bases numbered 5, after V lost 5 bases and J lost 1 base. The CDR3 spans 15 residues. Germline lookup yields CDR1 MNHEY and CDR2 SMNVEV (reference sequence). The CDR3 is CASSAHRGSNQPQHF. The CDR3 coding sequence is TGTGCCAGCAGTGCGCACAGGGGCAGCAATCAGCCCCAGCATTTT.

The chain recombines TRBV20-1 with TRBJ1-2; tentative D call: TRBD1 (5 bases). Per germline, CDR1 DFQATT and CDR2 SNEGSKA (reference sequence). The V end was cut by 7 bases, the J end by 7 bases, with 10 bases between. This CDR3 comprises 10 residues. Here the CDR3 reads CSVLRAGYTF. The CDR3 DNA reads as TGCAGTGTCCTCAGGGCTGGCTACACCTTC.

This sequence joins TRBV4-2 and TRBJ2-3; 7 nucleotides match TRBD2. CDR3 length equals 17 residues. Losses at the gene ends were 2 bases for V and 3 bases for J; bases not matched to a gene: 11. CDR1 is LGHNA, CDR2 YNFKEQ, per germline. The CDR3 region has the DNA TGTGCCAGCAGCCAATGGACGGACGGCGGGGGAACAGATACGCAGTATTTT. Amino acids: CASSQWTDGGGTDTQYF.

CDR3: CASSVATTEQFF. The CDR3, as DNA: TGTGCCAGCAGCGTAGCTACGACCGAGCAGTTCTTC. The V and J genes are TRBV9 and TRBJ2-1; D ambiguous. This CDR3 is built from 12 residues. Trimming took off 0 bases at V and 10 bases at J, with 8 bases between the two ends. Germline loops: CDR1 SGDLS, CDR2 YYNGEE.

V and J are TRBV9 and TRBJ1-2, with TRBD1 as a possible D gene (5 bases). Germline CDR1 SGDLS, CDR2 YYNGEE. This CDR3 contains 13 residues. V was clipped by 4 bases and J by 3 bases, with 10 bases between them. CDR3 nucleotide sequence: TGTGCCAGCAGCCCAGGGACCTACTATGGCTACACCTTC. Protein: CASSPGTYYGYTF.

This rearrangement joins TRBV3-1 to TRBJ2-7; 10 bases fit TRBD2. CDR1 is LGHDT, CDR2 YNNKEL, per germline (reference sequence). This CDR3 has 14 residues. Trimming cost V 4 bases and J 2 bases; bases outside gene matches: 2. CDR3: CASSLLAGAYEQYF. CDR3 bases: TGTGCCAGCAGCCTTCTAGCGGGGGCCTACGAGCAGTACTTC.